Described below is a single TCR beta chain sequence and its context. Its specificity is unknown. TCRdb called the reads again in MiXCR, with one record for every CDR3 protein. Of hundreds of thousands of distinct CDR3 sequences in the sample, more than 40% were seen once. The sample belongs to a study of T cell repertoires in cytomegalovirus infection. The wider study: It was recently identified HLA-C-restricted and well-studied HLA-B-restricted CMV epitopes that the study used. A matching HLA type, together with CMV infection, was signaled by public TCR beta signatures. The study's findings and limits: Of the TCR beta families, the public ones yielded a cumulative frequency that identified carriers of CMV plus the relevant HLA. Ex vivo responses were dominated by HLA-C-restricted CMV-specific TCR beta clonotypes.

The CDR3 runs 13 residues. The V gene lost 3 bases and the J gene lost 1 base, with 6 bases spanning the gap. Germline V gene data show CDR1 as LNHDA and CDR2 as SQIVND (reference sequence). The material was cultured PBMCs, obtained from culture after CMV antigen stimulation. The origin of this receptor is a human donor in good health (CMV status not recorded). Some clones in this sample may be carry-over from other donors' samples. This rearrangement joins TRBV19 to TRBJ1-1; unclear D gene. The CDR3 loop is CASSMLRNTEAFF. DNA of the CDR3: TGTGCCAGTAGTATGCTGAGGAACACTGAAGCTTTCTTT.